This passage covers 27 T cell receptor beta chains from one sample sequenced in a study of blood T cell repertoires in COVID-19. TCRdb's table, derived via immunoSEQ multiplex PCR, lists solely in-frame clones and lacks some. Here the sample spans some 120,000 clones, more than 70% being singletons. Material: peripheral blood. These receptors originate from a woman aged 80 or older with acute or convalescent COVID-19.

This chain joins TRBV28 and TRBJ1-6, with 7 nucleotides matching TRBD1. Looked up from germline, CDR1 is MDHEN and CDR2 is SYDVKM. This CDR3 has 16 residues. Trimming removed 4 bases from V and 3 bases from J; junction bases left unmatched: 6. Written as DNA, the CDR3 is TGTGCCAGCAGTTCTGGACAGGATCGCTATAATTCACCCCTCCACTTT. It encodes CASSSGQDRYNSPLHF.

The genes are TRBV3-1 (or the pseudogene TRBV3-2) and TRBJ1-1, with no clear D. Germline V lookup: CDR1 LGHDT, CDR2 YNNKEL (reference sequence). This CDR3 has 12 residues. Deletions cut 1 base from V and 7 bases from J, with 7 bases between. The CDR3 DNA is TGTGCCAGCAGCCAAGGCGTCAATGAAGCTTTCTTT. Protein product: CASSQGVNEAFF.

This rearrangement joins TRBV4-2 to TRBJ1-5, with 8 bases fitting TRBD1. Unmatched junction bases numbered 3, after V lost 1 base and J lost 1 base. The germline V gene has CDR1 LGHNA and CDR2 YNFKEQ. The CDR3 has 16 residues. CDR3 bases: TGTGCCAGCAGCCAAGGGACAGGGTCAAGCAATCAGCCCCAGCATTTT. This encodes CASSQGTGSSNQPQHF.

The rearrangement joins TRBV15 to TRBJ2-2; D gene unclear. Per germline, CDR1 LNHNV and CDR2 YYDKDF (reference sequence). The CDR3 is 14 residues long. Trimming took off 0 bases at V and 6 bases at J, with 8 bases between the two ends. The chain's CDR3 is CATSRDNSPGELFF. The DNA of the CDR3 is TGTGCCACCAGCAGAGATAATAGCCCCGGGGAGCTGTTTTTT.

The chain uses TRBV7-8 and TRBJ2-5; a weak D match, TRBD2 (6 bases). The CDR3 is 14 amino acids. Germline assignment: CDR1 SGHVS and CDR2 FQNEAQ. With 3 bases removed from V and 3 bases from J, the gap between germline ends came to 11 bases. The CDR3 loop is CASSFSGLKETQYF. For the CDR3, the DNA is TGTGCCAGCAGCTTTAGCGGACTTAAAGAGACCCAGTACTTC.

This clone occurred a few times. J is TRBJ1-1 and V is TRBV6-1; D not certain. V dropped 3 bases and J dropped 0 bases, with 8 bases sitting between them. The CDR3 has 14 residues. CDR1 and CDR2 from the germline V gene are MNHNS and SASEGT. The DNA for the CDR3 is TGTGCCAGCAGTGATCGGTCCCTGAACACTGAAGCTTTCTTT. This translates into CASSDRSLNTEAFF.

The genes are TRBV19 and TRBJ1-1; maybe TRBD1 (5 bases). Per the germline V gene, CDR1 is LNHDA and CDR2 is SQIVND (reference sequence). This CDR3 has 13 residues. Deletions cut 3 bases from V and 11 bases from J, with 16 bases between. The CDR3 DNA reads TGTGCCAGTAGTATTACTCGAACAGGATGGGCTTTCTTT. As protein: CASSITRTGWAFF.

This chain uses TRBV9 with TRBJ1-3, with 7 nucleotides matching TRBD1. The germline CDR1 and CDR2 sequences are SGDLS and YYNGEE. V shed 2 bases, J shed 3 bases, and the junction held 2 bases outside the gene matches. The CDR3 runs to 14 residues. The CDR3 is CASSVTGFGNTIYF. The CDR3 DNA reads TGTGCCAGCAGCGTGACAGGGTTTGGAAACACCATATATTTT.

This clone was seen a handful of times. This CDR3 reads CASSGSRSGNEQYF. CDR3 sequence (DNA): TGTGCCAGCAGTGGGTCCAGGTCGGGGAACGAGCAGTACTTC. The V and J genes are TRBV2 and TRBJ2-7; D might be TRBD2 (5 bases). The CDR3 is 14 residues long. V lost 4 bases to trimming and J lost 5 bases, with 15 bases between them. From germline, CDR1 is SNHLY and CDR2 FYNNEI.

CDR3: CASSPTPWTDYGYTF. CDR3 sequence (DNA): TGTGCCAGCAGTCCCACCCCGTGGACAGACTATGGCTACACCTTC. V usage is TRBV27 and J usage is TRBJ1-2; weak D call: TRBD1 (6 bases). CDR3 length equals 15 residues. Germline CDR1 and CDR2: MNHEY and SMNVEV (reference sequence). Trimming stripped 5 bases from V and 3 bases from J, with 16 bases between.

The V and J genes are TRBV19 and TRBJ2-3; 11 nucleotides line up with TRBD1. The V gene's germline CDR1 is LNHDA and CDR2 SQIVND (reference sequence). This CDR3 has 14 amino acids. Trimming at V came to 5 bases and at J to 3 bases, leaving 1 base not matched to a gene. The CDR3 nucleotides are TGTGCCAGTAGTGGGACAGGGGGGACAGATACGCAGTATTTT. This encodes CASSGTGGTDTQYF. The complete variable domain, with remaining parts taken from reference TRBV19 and TRBJ2-3, reads DGGITQSPKYLFRKEGQNVTLSCEQNLNHDAMYWYRQDPGQGLRLIYYSQIVNDFQKGDIAEGYSVSREKKESFPLTVTSAQKNPTAFYLCASSGTGGTDTQYFGPGTRLTVL.

V and J are TRBV2 and TRBJ1-5, with TRBD1 matching over 8 bases. Germline lookup yields CDR1 SNHLY and CDR2 FYNNEI. Trimming cost V 6 bases and J 3 bases; bases outside gene matches: 10. The CDR3 covers 16 residues. The CDR3 DNA reads TGTGCCAGCAGCCCCAGGACAGGGTACACCAATCAGCCCCAGCATTTT. Translation gives CASSPRTGYTNQPQHF.

The chain carries TRBV4-3 and TRBJ2-2, with a possible D match to TRBD1 (5 bases). The germline gives CDR1 LGHNA, CDR2 YSLEER. This CDR3 has 15 residues. V lost 2 bases and J 2 bases, leaving 9 bases between the germline ends. In nucleotides, the CDR3 is TGCGCCAGCAGCCAAAACAGGCTAAACACCGGGGAGCTGTTTTTT. It codes for CASSQNRLNTGELFF.

V is TRBV9 and J is TRBJ2-1; 11 bases fit TRBD1. V gave up 0 bases and J gave up 9 bases; unmatched junction bases: 8. This CDR3 is 16 amino acids long. From germline, CDR1 is SGDLS and CDR2 YYNGEE. The CDR3 is CASSVGGTGGFFEQFF. The DNA for the CDR3 is TGTGCCAGCAGCGTAGGAGGGACAGGGGGTTTCTTTGAGCAGTTCTTC.

The chain employs TRBV5-5 and TRBJ2-7, with D maybe TRBD1 (5 bases). The CDR3 runs 13 residues. Germline lookup yields CDR1 SGHKS and CDR2 YYEKEE (reference sequence). V gave up 2 bases and J gave up 5 bases, with 11 bases separating them. The CDR3 DNA follows: TGTGCCAGCAGCTTAGGGGTGAGGAACGAGCAGTACTTC. This gives the protein CASSLGVRNEQYF.

This clone has only one observation. The chain couples TRBV5-1 to TRBJ2-5; TRBD2 is a possible D gene (6 bases). V was clipped by 2 bases and J by 1 base, with 9 bases between them. In germline, CDR1 is SGHRS, CDR2 YFSETQ. CDR3 length equals 14 residues. Here the CDR3 reads CASSLGGFQETQYF. The CDR3 DNA follows: TGCGCCAGCAGCTTAGGAGGGTTCCAAGAGACCCAGTACTTC.

This clone was seen a handful of times. V and J are TRBV12-3 or TRBV12-4 and TRBJ1-1; perhaps TRBD1 as D (6 bases). Between the trimmed V and J ends, which lost 5 bases and 7 bases, there was a span of 11 bases. The CDR3 runs to 12 residues. The CDR3 spells CASSAGAVEAFF. The CDR3 DNA reads TGTGCCAGCAGTGCGGGGGCGGTTGAAGCTTTCTTT.

This clone was recorded only once. The chain employs TRBV19 and TRBJ2-2; a possible D gene is TRBD2 (6 bases). CDR1 is LNHDA and CDR2 is SQIVND in the germline V gene (reference sequence). V lost 5 bases, J lost 5 bases, and 18 bases lay in between. The CDR3 is 16 amino acids. The CDR3 nucleotides are TGTGCCAGTAGTCCCGCGACTAGACCCGGGACCGGGGAGCTGTTTTTT. It encodes CASSPATRPGTGELFF.

This clone was observed a few times. CDR3 sequence (DNA): TGTGCCAGCAGCACCCTCGGAGGGGGGGCGCTTGGGGCCAACGTCCTGACTTTC. It specifies CASSTLGGGALGANVLTF. The chain combines TRBV9 with TRBJ2-6, with TRBD2 as a possible D gene (7 bases). V lost 4 bases to trimming and J lost 3 bases, with 20 bases between them. Germline V gives CDR1 SGDLS, CDR2 YYNGEE. This CDR3 has 18 residues.

The chain joins TRBV6-1 to TRBJ2-2; no definite D call. V was shortened by 6 bases and J by 4 bases, with 12 bases between the two germline ends. The germline gives CDR1 MNHNS, CDR2 SASEGT. The CDR3 consists of 14 residues. The CDR3 sequence: CASSRGSGTGELFF. CDR3 nucleotide sequence: TGTGCCAGCAGCAGAGGATCGGGCACCGGGGAGCTGTTTTTT.

The chain joins TRBV7-9 to TRBJ2-7, with TRBD1 as a possible D gene (6 bases). The germline CDR1 and CDR2 sequences are SEHNR and FQNEAQ (reference sequence). This CDR3 spans 14 amino acids. The germline V and J ends were trimmed by 0 bases and 5 bases, with 11 bases remaining between them. DNA of the CDR3: TGTGCCAGCAGCTTAGCGAACAGGGTCCACGAGCAGTACTTC. It yields the protein CASSLANRVHEQYF.

V is TRBV28 and J is TRBJ1-1, with D possibly TRBD1 on 5 matching bases. Germline V gene data show CDR1 as MDHEN and CDR2 as SYDVKM. V was pared by 3 bases and J by 0 bases, with 14 bases between. The length of the CDR3 is 16 residues. CDR3 sequence reads: CASSFSTVGLNTEAFF. The CDR3 DNA reads as TGTGCCAGCAGTTTTTCGACAGTCGGACTGAACACTGAAGCTTTCTTT.

This clone was seen a handful of times. The chain uses TRBV5-1 and TRBJ2-1, with D possibly being TRBD1 (5 bases). CDR1 is SGHRS, CDR2 YFSETQ, per germline. The CDR3 has 12 residues. Trimming cost V 5 bases and J 7 bases, with 10 bases left between them. The CDR3 coding sequence is TGCGCCAGCAGTTATGCAGGGAATGAGCAGTTCTTC. This sequence encodes CASSYAGNEQFF.

The chain recombines TRBV9 with TRBJ2-5; 14 bases map to TRBD2. V shed 4 bases, J shed 4 bases, and the junction held 3 bases outside the gene matches. Germline V lookup: CDR1 SGDLS, CDR2 YYNGEE. The CDR3 runs to 15 residues. The CDR3 bases are TGTGCCAGCAGCTACGGACTAGCGGGGGGAGAGACCCAGTACTTC. This encodes CASSYGLAGGETQYF. Full variable domain (missing parts from reference TRBV9 and TRBJ2-5): DSGVTQTPKHLITATGQRVTLRCSPRSGDLSVYWYQQSLDQGLQFLIQYYNGEERAKGNILERFSAQQFPDLHSELNLSSLELGDSALYFCASSYGLAGGETQYFGPGTRLLVL.

This chain uses TRBV5-6 with TRBJ1-4; 10 bases match TRBD1. The CDR3 length is 18 residues. V lost 3 bases, J lost 6 bases, and 14 bases stayed unmatched. Germline assignment: CDR1 SGHDT and CDR2 YYEEEE. CDR3 nucleotides: TGTGCCAGCAGCTCCATGGCCGGGACAGGGGAAAATTATGAAAAACTGTTTTTT. Translating gives CASSSMAGTGENYEKLFF. The full variable domain, its missing parts supplied by reference TRBV5-6 and TRBJ1-4, is DAGVTQSPTHLIKTRGQQVTLRCSPKSGHDTVSWYQQALGQGPQFIFQYYEEEERQRGNFPDRFSGHQFPNYSSELNVNALLLGDSALYLCASSSMAGTGENYEKLFFGSGTQLSVL.

The chain has TRBV18 and TRBJ2-3; D is perhaps TRBD2 (7 bases). This CDR3 region has 15 residues. Trimming removed 6 bases from V and 6 bases from J, with 19 bases in between. Germline V gene lookup returns CDR1 KGHSH and CDR2 LQKENI. The CDR3 DNA sequence: TGTGCCAGCTCGGAGCGACTAGCAGGGGCGGATACGCAGTATTTT. Translation gives CASSERLAGADTQYF.

This chain links TRBV7-2 with TRBJ1-1; 7 nucleotides line up with TRBD1. Germline values: CDR1 SGHTA, CDR2 FQGNSA. Trimming at V came to 5 bases and at J to 4 bases, leaving 7 bases not matched to a gene. The CDR3 extends over 14 amino acids. The CDR3 nucleotides read TGTGCCAGCAGCCCACAGGGGCTGGGCACTGAAGCTTTCTTT. Amino acids: CASSPQGLGTEAFF. Combining the CDR3 with reference TRBV7-2 and TRBJ1-1 gives the whole variable domain GAGVSQSPSNKVTEKGKDVELRCDPISGHTALYWYRQSLGQGLEFLIYFQGNSAPDKSGLPSDRFSAERTGGSVSTLTIQRTQQEDSAVYLCASSPQGLGTEAFFGQGTRLTVV.